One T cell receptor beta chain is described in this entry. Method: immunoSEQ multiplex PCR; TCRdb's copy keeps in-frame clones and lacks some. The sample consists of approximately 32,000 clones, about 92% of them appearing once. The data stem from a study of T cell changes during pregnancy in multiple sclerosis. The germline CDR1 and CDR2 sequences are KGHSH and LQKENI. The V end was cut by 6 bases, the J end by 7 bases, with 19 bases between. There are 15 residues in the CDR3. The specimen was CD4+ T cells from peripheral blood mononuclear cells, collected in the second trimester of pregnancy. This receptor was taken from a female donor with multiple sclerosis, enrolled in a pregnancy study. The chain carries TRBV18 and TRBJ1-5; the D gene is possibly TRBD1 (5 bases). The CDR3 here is CASSPTSTGGQPQHF. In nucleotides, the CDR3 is TGTGCCAGCTCGCCAACTTCAACGGGGGGGCAGCCCCAGCATTTT.